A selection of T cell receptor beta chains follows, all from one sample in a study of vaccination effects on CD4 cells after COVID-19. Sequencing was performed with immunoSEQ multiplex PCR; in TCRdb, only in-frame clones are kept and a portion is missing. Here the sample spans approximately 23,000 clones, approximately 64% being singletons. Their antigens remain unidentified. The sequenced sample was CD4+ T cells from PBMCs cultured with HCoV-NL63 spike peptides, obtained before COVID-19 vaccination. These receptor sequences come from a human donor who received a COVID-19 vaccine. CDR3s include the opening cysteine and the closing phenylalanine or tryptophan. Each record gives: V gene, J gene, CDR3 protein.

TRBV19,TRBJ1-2,CASSIDDPYGYTF
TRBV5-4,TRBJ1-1,CASSFELGATTEAFF
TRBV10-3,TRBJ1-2,CATDPKGDYGYTF
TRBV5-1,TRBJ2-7,CASSRTSGTYEQYF
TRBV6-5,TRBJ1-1,CASSTSGGFSEAFF
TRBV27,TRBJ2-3,CASSFRGNPYGADTQYF
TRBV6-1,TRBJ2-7,CASSGSFGSHPREQYF
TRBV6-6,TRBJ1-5,CASSPSTGGGNQPQHF
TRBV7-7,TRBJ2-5,CAIGLAGGRETQYF
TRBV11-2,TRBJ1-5,CASSLDLRQPQHF
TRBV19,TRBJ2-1,CASRNSGFYNEQFF
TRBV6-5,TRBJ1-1,CASSYTTYYNTEAFF
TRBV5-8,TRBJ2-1,CASSSRSSYNEQFF
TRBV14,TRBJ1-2,CASSPLADRRYGYTF
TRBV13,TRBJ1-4,CASSTGTDVNEKLFF
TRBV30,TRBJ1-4,CTRRVFFEKLFF
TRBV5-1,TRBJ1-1,CASSNTMNTEAFF
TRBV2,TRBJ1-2,CASTGQGAGGYGYTF
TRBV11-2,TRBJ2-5,CASSPKGGNIETQYF
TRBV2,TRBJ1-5,CASSRTGRNQPQHF
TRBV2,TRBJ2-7,CASRDLAGPYEQYF
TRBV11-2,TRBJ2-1,CASSLGMDSYNEQFF
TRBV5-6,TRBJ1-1,CASSLAGGTRTEAFF
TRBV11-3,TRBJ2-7,CASSLGYVGDEQYF
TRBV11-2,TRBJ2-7,CASRLPGQGSYEQYF